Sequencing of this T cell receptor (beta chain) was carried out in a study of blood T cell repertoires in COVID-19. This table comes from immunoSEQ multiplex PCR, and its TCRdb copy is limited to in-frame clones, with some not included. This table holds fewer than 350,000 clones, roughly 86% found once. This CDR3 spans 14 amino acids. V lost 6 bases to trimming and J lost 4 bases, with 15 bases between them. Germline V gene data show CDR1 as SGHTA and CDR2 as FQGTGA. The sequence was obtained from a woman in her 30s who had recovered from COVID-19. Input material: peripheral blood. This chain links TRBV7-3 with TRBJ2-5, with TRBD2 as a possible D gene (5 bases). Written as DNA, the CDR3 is TGTGCCAGCAGTCCCGAGGGATTAGGAGAGACCCAGTACTTC. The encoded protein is CASSPEGLGETQYF.